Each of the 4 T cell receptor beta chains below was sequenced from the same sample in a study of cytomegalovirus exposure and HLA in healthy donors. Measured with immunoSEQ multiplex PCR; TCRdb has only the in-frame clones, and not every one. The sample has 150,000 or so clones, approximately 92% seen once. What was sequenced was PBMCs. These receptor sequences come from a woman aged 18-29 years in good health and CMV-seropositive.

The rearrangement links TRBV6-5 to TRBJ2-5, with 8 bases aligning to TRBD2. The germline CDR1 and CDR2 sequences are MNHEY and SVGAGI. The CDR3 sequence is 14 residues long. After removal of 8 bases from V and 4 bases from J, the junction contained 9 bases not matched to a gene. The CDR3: CASSRGGVGETQYF. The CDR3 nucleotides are TGTGCCAGCTCCCGGGGGGGGGTCGGAGAGACCCAGTACTTC.

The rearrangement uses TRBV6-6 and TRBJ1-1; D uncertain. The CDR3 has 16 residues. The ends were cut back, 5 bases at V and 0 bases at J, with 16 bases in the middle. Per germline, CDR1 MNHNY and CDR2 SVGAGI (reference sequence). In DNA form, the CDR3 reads TGTGCCAGCAGTCCACCCAGAACATTCATGAACACTGAAGCTTTCTTT. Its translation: CASSPPRTFMNTEAFF.

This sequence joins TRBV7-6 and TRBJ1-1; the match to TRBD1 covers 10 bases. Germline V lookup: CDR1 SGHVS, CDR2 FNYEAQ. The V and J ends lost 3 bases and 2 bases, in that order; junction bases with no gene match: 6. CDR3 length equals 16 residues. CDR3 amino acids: CASSLGDRGINTEAFF. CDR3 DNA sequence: TGTGCCAGCAGCTTGGGGGACAGGGGAATTAACACTGAAGCTTTCTTT. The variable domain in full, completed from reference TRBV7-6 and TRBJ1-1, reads GAGVSQSPRYKVTKRGQDVALRCDPISGHVSLYWYRQALGQGPEFLTYFNYEAQQDKSGLPNDRFSAERPEGSISTLTIQRTEQRDSAMYRCASSLGDRGINTEAFFGQGTRLTVV.

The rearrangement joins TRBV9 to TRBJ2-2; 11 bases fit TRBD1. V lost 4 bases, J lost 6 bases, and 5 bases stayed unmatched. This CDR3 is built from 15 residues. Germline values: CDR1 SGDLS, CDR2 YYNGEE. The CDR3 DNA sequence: TGTGCCAGCAGCCAACGGGACAGGGGGGCCGGGGAGCTGTTTTTT. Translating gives CASSQRDRGAGELFF.